This TCR beta chain was captured by sequencing in a study of T cell repertoires in cytomegalovirus infection. The germline gives CDR1 SEHNR, CDR2 FQNEAQ (reference sequence). The CDR3 extends over 14 amino acids. Trimming shortened V by 6 bases and J by 6 bases, and 14 bases separated the two germline ends. This clonotype was counted a few times. Its antigen is currently unknown. Using its own MiXCR run on the reads, TCRdb lists one record per CDR3 protein. Of about 20,000 distinct CDR3 sequences listed, approximately 46% are singletons. The specimen was CD8+ T cells from cultured PBMCs, collected from culture after CMV antigen stimulation. The rearrangement joins TRBV7-9 to TRBJ1-4; TRBD1 is a possible D gene (5 bases). The receptor's source is a human donor in good health (CMV status not recorded). Some clones in this sample may be carry-over from other donors' samples. CDR3 sequence reads: CASSSTSGDEKLFF. The CDR3 DNA is TGTGCCAGCAGTTCCACGTCGGGGGATGAAAAACTGTTTTTT.